These T cell receptor beta chains were read from a single sample in a study of identifying expanded T cells in peripheral blood. Sequenced by immunoSEQ multiplex PCR; TCRdb stores in-frame clones only, minus some. Here the sample spans 100,000 to 150,000 clones, about 88% being singletons. Sequencing used blood. These receptors were taken from a person aged 18 to 75 in good health. The conserved cysteine and the conserved F or W are not part of the CDR3 here.

V gene	J gene	CDR3 protein
TRBV9	TRBJ2-1	ASSSPWLDEQF
TRBV7-2	TRBJ1-1	ASSHRVTEAF
TRBV19	TRBJ1-2	ASSPARSGRGYT
TRBV6-5	TRBJ2-7	ASSYSRNYEQY
TRBV5-1	TRBJ2-3	ASSLVGAVADTQY
TRBV5-1	TRBJ2-5	ASSFGTGFETQY
TRBV4-2	TRBJ2-3	ASSQGSGEVADTQY
TRBV27	TRBJ2-7	ASSSTYEQY
TRBV18	TRBJ1-1	ASSPLGDTEAF
TRBV2	TRBJ2-5	ASGQGETQY
TRBV6-5	TRBJ2-5	AGRLAGQETQY
TRBV27	TRBJ2-2	ASSFVGVTGELF
TRBV11-2	TRBJ2-4	ASRVSGTQAWAKNIQY
TRBV9	TRBJ1-2	ASSVALGAGGYT
TRBV4-1	TRBJ1-2	ASSQGFTGDPST
TRBV30	TRBJ2-5	AWSNGLGYQETQY
TRBV5-1	TRBJ2-5	ASSLGADGTQY
TRBV28	TRBJ1-5	ASSLSWAGADQPQH
TRBV28	TRBJ2-7	ASSLTGTGRHEQY
TRBV4-1	TRBJ2-7	ASSQVSGQGGREQY
TRBV18	TRBJ2-7	ASSPPKLAGGPYEQY
TRBV7-6	TRBJ2-7	ASSQRQGNYEQY
TRBV28	TRBJ2-6	ASSLARRASGANVLT
TRBV7-9	TRBJ1-1	ASSPRQGQMNTEAF
TRBV19	TRBJ2-3	ASSIWGERGDTQY
TRBV7-3	TRBJ2-1	ASRRTSGSNEQF
TRBV7-2	TRBJ1-5	ASSLARVAQPQH
TRBV30	TRBJ2-3	AWSALLAGNTDTQY
TRBV6-1	TRBJ1-5	ASWTGGKNQPQH
TRBV7-3	TRBJ1-4	ASSLSGIVGEKLF
TRBV28	TRBJ2-2	ASLRGSLTGELF
TRBV6-1	TRBJ2-2	ASSTGPRGELF
TRBV21-1	TRBJ2-1	ASSKGRGPYNEQF
TRBV19	TRBJ2-3	ASSTGDTDTQY
TRBV28	TRBJ2-1	ASSFKGNEQF
TRBV6-5	TRBJ1-2	ASSRTAANYGYT
TRBV9	TRBJ2-2	ASSEGVVTGELF
TRBV7-6	TRBJ1-1	ASSPQHSNTEAF
TRBV6-6	TRBJ1-1	ASSRRFTADTEAF
TRBV5-6	TRBJ2-2	ASSLERGLGPGELF
TRBV29-1	TRBJ2-1	SAPRSEDPNEQF
TRBV28	TRBJ1-1	ASKRLRRKDEAF
TRBV18	TRBJ2-5	ASSPPMAETQY
TRBV7-9	TRBJ2-7	ASSWTGGSYEQY
TRBV18	TRBJ2-7	ASSQGLNEQY
TRBV4-3	TRBJ1-1	ASSQAAGVPEAF
TRBV2	TRBJ2-7	ASNPGGYEQY
TRBV5-4	TRBJ2-7	ASSLETGGYEQY